The next 30 T cell receptor beta chains were all read from a single sample in a study of blood T cell repertoires in COVID-19 (dated by TCRdb to the early 2020s). Library generation was performed with the immunoSEQ multiplex PCR assay. The immuneACCESS repertoire file appears here via TCRdb, limited to in-frame rearrangements. These files lack a portion of the clones; in checked studies, under half of the deficit traces to unresolved V genes, and the cause of the others is not known. The sample table lists some 320,000 clones, around 86% of them with a count of one. The biggest ten clones account for approximately 5.5% of the sample. Sequencing was performed on PBMCs or T cells enriched from blood (not recorded which). The receptors here all came from a man in his 60s who had recovered from COVID-19.

This chain connects TRBV10-1 to TRBJ1-5; D might be TRBD1 (6 bases). Looked up from germline, CDR1 is WNHNN and CDR2 is SYGVQD (reference sequence). V lost 0 bases and J lost 9, with 15 bases in between. There are 15 residues in the CDR3. CDR3 loop: CASSESRTVIWPQHF. CDR3 sequence (DNA): TGCGCCAGCAGTGAGTCGAGGACAGTGATATGGCCCCAGCATTTT.

About this clone itself: The same CDR3 is also encoded by other DNA sequences in this sample. This chain joins TRBV9 and TRBJ1-2; weak D call: TRBD1 (5 bases). Trimming pared 0 bases from V and 2 bases from J, leaving 8 bases between. The CDR3 has 14 amino acids. Per germline, CDR1 SGDLS and CDR2 YYNGEE. The CDR3 DNA sequence: TGTGCCAGCAGCGTAGGTACAGGCAACTATGGCTACACCTTC. Encoded protein: CASSVGTGNYGYTF.

The V and J genes are TRBV5-4 and TRBJ2-1; a weak D match, TRBD2 (6 bases). CDR1 is SGHNT and CDR2 is YYREEE in the germline V gene (reference sequence). V lost 0 bases and J 1 base, leaving 8 bases between the germline ends. The length of the CDR3 is 15 residues. CDR3 sequence: CASSLAGVSYNEQFF. In DNA form, the CDR3 reads TGTGCCAGCAGCTTGGCGGGGGTTTCCTACAATGAGCAGTTCTTC.

This chain uses TRBV10-3 with TRBJ2-3; weak D call: TRBD2 (5 bases). Germline loops: CDR1 ENHRY, CDR2 SYGVKD. Trimming took off 7 bases at V and 1 base at J, with 6 bases between the two ends. This CDR3 has 12 residues. CDR3 in amino acids: CAINGGTDTQYF. DNA for the CDR3: TGTGCCATCAACGGGGGCACAGATACGCAGTATTTT.

The chain uses TRBV7-2 and TRBJ1-1; D not certain. The CDR3 contains 14 residues. Germline CDR1 SGHTA, CDR2 FQGNSA. V lost 4 bases and J 2 bases, leaving 11 bases between the germline ends. In DNA form, the CDR3 reads TGTGCCAGCAGCTCATACAGTAGTAACACTGAAGCTTTCTTT. This encodes CASSSYSSNTEAFF.

This chain links TRBV7-2 with TRBJ1-4; no clear D. The CDR3 length is 17 residues. CDR1 and CDR2 (germline): SGHTA, FQGNSA. V was cut by 0 bases and J by 0 bases, with 11 bases left in between. CDR3 protein: CASSLAPEAATNEKLFF. CDR3 sequence (DNA): TGTGCCAGCAGCTTAGCGCCCGAGGCAGCAACTAATGAAAAACTGTTTTTT.

This chain links TRBV2 with TRBJ2-5; 8 bases are shared with TRBD2. The CDR3 spans 12 residues. J gave up 6 bases and V 7 bases, and 4 bases lay outside the gene matches. The V gene's germline CDR1 is SNHLY and CDR2 FYNNEI. The DNA of the CDR3 is TGTGCCAGCAATAGCGGGGCACAGACCCAGTACTTC. It encodes CASNSGAQTQYF.

The J gene is TRBJ2-7, the V gene TRBV5-5; no reliable D call. The CDR3 is 14 amino acids. V shed 2 bases and J shed 0 bases, with 9 bases lying between them. Germline V lookup: CDR1 SGHKS, CDR2 YYEKEE (reference sequence). CDR3 bases: TGTGCCAGCAGCTTCCTCCGGGTCTCCTACGAGCAGTACTTC. Protein: CASSFLRVSYEQYF. Drawing the rest from reference TRBV5-5 and TRBJ2-7, the complete variable domain is DAGVTQSPTHLIKTRGQQVTLRCSPISGHKSVSWYQQVLGQGPQFIFQYYEKEERGRGNFPDRFSARQFPNYSSELNVNALLLGDSALYLCASSFLRVSYEQYFGPGTRLTVT.

The V gene is TRBV27, the J gene TRBJ2-7; TRBD1 agrees at 9 bases. Germline CDR1 and CDR2: MNHEY and SMNVEV (reference sequence). Germline trimming cut 5 bases from V and 2 bases from J; bases unmatched to any gene: 7. CDR3 length: 15 amino acids. The CDR3 DNA reads TGTGCCAGCAGTACAATAGACAGGGGGACCTACGAGCAGTACTTC. Translating gives CASSTIDRGTYEQYF.

The chain has TRBV5-1 and TRBJ2-5; 9 bases are a match to TRBD2. Unmatched junction bases numbered 8, after V lost 4 bases and J lost 4 bases. CDR1 and CDR2 from the germline V gene are SGHRS and YFSETQ. The CDR3 length is 15 residues. The CDR3 nucleotides are TGCGCCAGCAGCAGACTAGCGGACGAAGTAGAGACCCAGTACTTC. It specifies CASSRLADEVETQYF.

The chain joins TRBV4-2 to TRBJ2-7; 7 bases match TRBD1. Trimming took 1 base from V and 4 from J; bases not matched to a gene: 10. The CDR3 has 16 residues. Per germline, CDR1 LGHNA and CDR2 YNFKEQ. The chain's CDR3 is CASSQGQTGLEYEQYF. The CDR3 DNA reads TGTGCCAGCAGCCAAGGTCAGACAGGGCTGGAATACGAGCAGTACTTC.

The V gene is TRBV9, the J gene TRBJ2-2; TRBD1 aligns across 8 bases. The CDR3 consists of 17 residues. Germline loops: CDR1 SGDLS, CDR2 YYNGEE. J was trimmed by 6 bases and V by 0 bases; bases with no gene match: 10. This chain's CDR3 is CASSVAPTGVLAGELFF. CDR3 bases: TGTGCCAGCAGCGTAGCCCCGACAGGGGTACTAGCCGGGGAGCTGTTTTTT. Using reference TRBV9 and TRBJ2-2 for the parts outside the CDR3, the full variable domain is DSGVTQTPKHLITATGQRVTLRCSPRSGDLSVYWYQQSLDQGLQFLIQYYNGEERAKGNILERFSAQQFPDLHSELNLSSLELGDSALYFCASSVAPTGVLAGELFFGEGSRLTVL.

V is TRBV19 and J is TRBJ2-5; D is possibly TRBD2 (7 bases). The CDR3 covers 15 residues. The germline V gene encodes CDR1 LNHDA and CDR2 SQIVND (reference sequence). With 3 bases removed from V and 4 bases from J, the gap between germline ends came to 15 bases. The CDR3 loop is CASSIIGGGPETQYF. The CDR3 DNA is TGTGCCAGTAGTATTATAGGGGGGGGCCCAGAGACCCAGTACTTC.

The CDR3 reads CATSDPYEQYF. For the CDR3, the DNA is TGTGCCACCAGTGATCCGTACGAGCAGTACTTC. V usage is TRBV24-1 and J usage is TRBJ2-7; the D is unclear. Germline-derived CDR1 and CDR2 are KGHDR and SFDVKD. The CDR3 consists of 11 residues. Trimming shortened V by 3 bases and J by 4 bases, and 3 bases separated the two germline ends.

This clone was counted a single time. The CDR3 here is CASSERGSGRETQYF. CDR3 sequence (DNA): TGTGCCAGCAGTGAACGGGGCTCAGGGAGGGAGACCCAGTACTTC. The rearrangement links TRBV2 to TRBJ2-5; a possible D gene is TRBD2 (6 bases). V was shortened by 2 bases and J by 5 bases, with 15 bases between the two germline ends. Germline CDR1 is SNHLY and CDR2 is FYNNEI. This CDR3 region has 15 residues.

The chain uses TRBV3-1 (or the pseudogene TRBV3-2) and TRBJ2-7, with TRBD1 matching over 9 bases. This CDR3 is 20 amino acids long. V gave up 1 base and J gave up 1 base; unmatched junction bases: 17. Germline assignment: CDR1 LGHDT and CDR2 YNNKEL (reference sequence). CDR3 sequence reads: CASSQANGTGLIWESYEQYF. CDR3 bases: TGTGCCAGCAGCCAAGCAAATGGGACAGGGTTAATTTGGGAATCCTACGAGCAGTACTTC.

J is TRBJ2-7 and V is TRBV4-2, with D possibly being TRBD1 (6 bases). V was clipped by 1 base and J by 1 base, with 11 bases between them. The germline V gene has CDR1 LGHNA and CDR2 YNFKEQ. This CDR3 region has 15 residues. The CDR3 sequence: CASSQAAGASYEQYF. In nucleotides, the CDR3 is TGTGCCAGCAGCCAAGCCGCAGGGGCATCCTACGAGCAGTACTTC.

The rearrangement uses TRBV6-5 and TRBJ1-1; 7 bases fit TRBD1. The CDR3 is made up of 15 amino acids. CDR1 MNHEY and CDR2 SVGAGI come from the germline V gene. Losses at the gene ends were 6 bases for V and 3 bases for J; bases not matched to a gene: 10. CDR3 region: CASSPDRSMYTEAFF. The CDR3 DNA reads TGTGCCAGCAGCCCGGACAGGTCGATGTACACTGAAGCTTTCTTT.

J is TRBJ1-5 and V is TRBV20-1; D possibly corresponds to TRBD1 (5 bases). The germline V and J ends were trimmed by 3 bases and 1 base, with 16 bases remaining between them. The CDR3 sequence is 16 residues long. The germline CDR1 and CDR2 sequences are DFQATT and SNEGSKA (reference sequence). For the CDR3, the DNA is TGCAGTGCTAGTGTTATCCCGCGGACAAGCAATCAGCCCCAGCATTTT. It is translated as CSASVIPRTSNQPQHF.

This chain uses TRBV5-1 with TRBJ1-3, with D possibly being TRBD1 (6 bases). Germline V CDR1 and CDR2: SGHRS, YFSETQ. Trimming left V 0 bases short and J 4 bases short, with 20 bases between. The CDR3 spans 18 residues. The CDR3 sequence is CASSLDPLYRDTGNTIYF. CDR3 in DNA: TGCGCCAGCAGCTTGGACCCGTTGTACAGGGATACGGGAAACACCATATATTTT.

Here the CDR3 DNA reads TGTGCCAGCAGTGAAAGGGCCGGGACAGGGGGCTCCTACGAGCAGTACTTC. It specifies CASSERAGTGGSYEQYF. The rearrangement links TRBV2 to TRBJ2-7; TRBD1 aligns across 11 bases. CDR3 length: 17 amino acids. Germline V lookup: CDR1 SNHLY, CDR2 FYNNEI. Germline trimming cut 2 bases from V and 0 bases from J; bases unmatched to any gene: 6.

The chain links TRBV6-5 to TRBJ1-1; tentatively, D is TRBD1 (6 bases). In germline, CDR1 is MNHEY, CDR2 SVGAGI. V shed 4 bases and J shed 5 bases, with 14 bases lying between them. The CDR3 sequence is 14 residues long. CDR3 coding DNA: TGTGCCAGCAGTTCCACAGGGATGGGAACTGAAGCTTTCTTT. Amino acid sequence: CASSSTGMGTEAFF.

This sequence joins TRBV27 and TRBJ2-7; D perhaps matches TRBD2 (6 bases). The germline CDR1 and CDR2 sequences are MNHEY and SMNVEV (reference sequence). CDR3 length equals 14 residues. The V and J ends lost 3 bases and 4 bases respectively, with 13 bases between them. This CDR3 is CASSFSGANYEQYF. The CDR3 nucleotides are TGTGCCAGCAGTTTTTCGGGAGCAAATTACGAGCAGTACTTC.

The rearrangement uses TRBV7-9 and TRBJ1-1, with a possible D match to TRBD1 (5 bases). V lost 3 bases to trimming and J lost 0 bases, with 8 bases between them. The CDR3 has 14 amino acids. Germline V gene lookup returns CDR1 SEHNR and CDR2 FQNEAQ (reference sequence). As DNA, the CDR3 is TGTGCCAGCAGCTTTGGGGCCATGAACACTGAAGCTTTCTTT. Amino acids: CASSFGAMNTEAFF.

CDR3 sequence (DNA): TGTGCCACCAATCCAGGGGGTCTTGAAGATACGCAGTATTTT. It codes for CATNPGGLEDTQYF. This sequence joins TRBV24-1 and TRBJ2-3; 7 nucleotides agree with TRBD1. CDR1 KGHDR and CDR2 SFDVKD come from the germline V gene. This CDR3 has 14 amino acids. The junction had 9 bases not matched to a gene; V was cut back by 8 bases and J by 5 bases.

This sequence joins TRBV9 and TRBJ2-2, with 11 bases fitting TRBD2. After removal of 0 bases from V and 5 bases from J, the junction contained 6 bases not matched to a gene. Germline V gene sequence: CDR1 SGDLS, CDR2 YYNGEE. This CDR3 region has 17 residues. This chain's CDR3 is CASSVELAGVFTGELFF. The CDR3 nucleotides read TGTGCCAGCAGCGTAGAACTAGCGGGAGTGTTTACCGGGGAGCTGTTTTTT.

The chain employs TRBV6-2 or TRBV6-3 and TRBJ1-5; 10 nucleotides line up with TRBD1. The CDR3 sequence is 16 residues long. The germline CDR1 and CDR2 sequences are MNHEY and SVGEGT. The V and J ends lost 5 bases and 1 base, in that order; junction bases with no gene match: 5. Here the CDR3 reads CASSRTGGVSNQPQHF. CDR3 bases: TGTGCCAGCAGTCGGACAGGGGGTGTAAGCAATCAGCCCCAGCATTTT.

V and J are TRBV11-2 and TRBJ2-2, with D possibly being TRBD1 (5 bases). The CDR3 runs 17 residues. V lost 5 bases and J 7 bases, leaving 23 bases between the germline ends. Germline V gives CDR1 SGHAT, CDR2 FQNNGV. The CDR3 nucleotides are TGTGCCAGCAGCCCCCTCCAACAGGCCTACTGGGGCGGGGAGCTGTTTTTT. Protein product: CASSPLQQAYWGGELFF.

The V and J genes are TRBV4-1 and TRBJ2-1, with D unresolved. V was pared by 0 bases and J by 5 bases, with 11 bases between. CDR1 is MGHRA, CDR2 YSYEKL, per germline. The CDR3 has 15 residues. The CDR3 loop reads CASSQESRPHNEQFF. The CDR3, as DNA: TGCGCCAGCAGCCAAGAGTCGAGGCCACACAATGAGCAGTTCTTC.

This rearrangement joins TRBV10-2 to TRBJ1-3; D is possibly TRBD1 (6 bases). Trimming cost V 2 bases and J 0 bases, with 8 bases left between them. The germline V gene encodes CDR1 WSHSY and CDR2 SAAADI. CDR3 length: 15 residues. In nucleotides, the CDR3 is TGCGCCAGCAGTGAGCAGGGGAGCTCTGGAAACACCATATATTTT. This gives the protein CASSEQGSSGNTIYF.